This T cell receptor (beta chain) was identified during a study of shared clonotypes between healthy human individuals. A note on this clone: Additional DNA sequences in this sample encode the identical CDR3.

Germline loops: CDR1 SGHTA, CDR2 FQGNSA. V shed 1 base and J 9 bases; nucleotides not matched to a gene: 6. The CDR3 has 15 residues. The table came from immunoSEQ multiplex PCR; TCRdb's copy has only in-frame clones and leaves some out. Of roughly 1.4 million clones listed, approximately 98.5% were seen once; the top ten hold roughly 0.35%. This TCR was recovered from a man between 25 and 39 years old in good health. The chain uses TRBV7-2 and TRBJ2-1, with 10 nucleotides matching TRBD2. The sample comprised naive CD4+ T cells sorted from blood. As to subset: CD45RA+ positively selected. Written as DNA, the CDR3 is TGTGCCAGCAGCTTAGAGGGTCTAGCGGGAGTTGAGCAGTTCTTC. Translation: CASSLEGLAGVEQFF.